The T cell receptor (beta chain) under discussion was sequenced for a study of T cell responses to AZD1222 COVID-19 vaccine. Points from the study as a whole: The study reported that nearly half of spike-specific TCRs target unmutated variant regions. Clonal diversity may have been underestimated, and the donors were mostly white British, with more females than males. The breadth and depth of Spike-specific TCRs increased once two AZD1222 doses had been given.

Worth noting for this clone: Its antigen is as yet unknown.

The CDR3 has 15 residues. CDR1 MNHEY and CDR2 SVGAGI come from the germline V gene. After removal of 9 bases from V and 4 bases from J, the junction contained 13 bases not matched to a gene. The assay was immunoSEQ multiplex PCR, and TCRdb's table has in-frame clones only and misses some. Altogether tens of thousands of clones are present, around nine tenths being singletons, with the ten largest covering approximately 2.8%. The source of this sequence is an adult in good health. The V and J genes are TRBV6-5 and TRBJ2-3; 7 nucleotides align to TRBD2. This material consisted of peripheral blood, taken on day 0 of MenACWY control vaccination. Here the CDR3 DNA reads TGTGCCAGTTGGGAGGGAGGGGCAGCACCAGATACGCAGTATTTT. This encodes CASWEGGAAPDTQYF.